Listed here are 26 T cell receptor beta chains from one sample, sequenced in a study of CD8 T cells in ankylosing spondylitis. Findings and limits, study-wide: The study identified a TCR beta motif of under ten highly homologous variants that appeared characteristic of ankylosing spondylitis blood.

TCRdb re-analysed the 5' RACE reads in MiXCR, keeping a single row per CDR3 protein. This sample has 750,000 to 850,000 distinct CDR3 sequences, with 12% found just once. These receptors lack a known antigen. The sequenced material came from blood, either unsorted or a sorted T cell fraction (not recorded which). The origin of the receptors is a male donor with ankylosing spondylitis.

This clonotype was seen a handful of times. The chain uses TRBV28 and TRBJ1-4; the D is unclear. Trimming removed 6 bases at V and 6 bases at J, with 14 bases between. This CDR3 has 14 residues. CDR1 is MDHEN and CDR2 is SYDVKM in the germline V gene. The CDR3 is CASSPLEAYEKLFF. DNA for the CDR3: TGTGCCAGCAGCCCGCTTGAGGCCTATGAAAAACTGTTTTTT.

This clonotype turned up a few times. This chain joins TRBV20-1 and TRBJ2-5; maybe TRBD1 (6 bases). CDR1 and CDR2 (germline): DFQATT, SNEGSKA (reference sequence). This CDR3 is built from 13 residues. Trimming pared 5 bases from V and 2 bases from J, leaving 12 bases between. This CDR3 reads CSAYGTYQETQYF. In nucleotides, the CDR3 is TGCAGTGCTTATGGGACATATCAAGAGACCCAGTACTTC.

This rearrangement joins TRBV5-1 to TRBJ2-7; weak D call: TRBD1 (5 bases). The CDR3 extends over 16 amino acids. The V gene's germline CDR1 is SGHRS and CDR2 YFSETQ. V was trimmed by 0 bases and J by 1 base, leaving 14 bases between them. The CDR3, as DNA: TGCGCCAGCAGCTTGGATTCCAGGGTAGGGTCCTACGAGCAGTACTTC. Translating it yields CASSLDSRVGSYEQYF.

This clonotype was observed a handful of times. The gene calls are TRBV4-1 and TRBJ1-5; D is possibly TRBD1 (5 bases). Per germline, CDR1 MGHRA and CDR2 YSYEKL. The CDR3 sequence is 17 residues long. Trimming took 0 bases from V and 3 from J, leaving 15 bases between them. Written as DNA, the CDR3 is TGCGCCAGCAGCCAAGATGACGGGCCGGGGGACAATCAGCCCCAGCATTTT. It translates to CASSQDDGPGDNQPQHF.

The table lists this clonotype with a few counts. The V gene is TRBV5-1, the J gene TRBJ1-1; 8 bases are shared with TRBD1. The V segment lost 3 bases and the J segment 3 bases; nucleotides outside the gene matches: 4. Germline CDR1 and CDR2: SGHRS and YFSETQ. The CDR3 extends over 14 amino acids. This CDR3 reads CASSSGQGHTEAFF. For the CDR3, the DNA is TGCGCCAGCAGCTCCGGACAGGGACACACTGAAGCTTTCTTT. Looking up the rest from reference TRBV5-1 and TRBJ1-1 gives the full variable domain: KAGVTQTPRYLIKTRGQQVTLSCSPISGHRSVSWYQQTPGQGLQFLFEYFSETQRNKGNFPGRFSGRQFSNSRSEMNVSTLELGDSALYLCASSSGQGHTEAFFGQGTRLTVV.

V usage is TRBV9 and J usage is TRBJ2-3; TRBD2 agrees at 11 bases. The CDR3 extends over 19 amino acids. Trimming removed 2 bases from V and 0 bases from J; junction bases left unmatched: 11. The V gene's germline CDR1 is SGDLS and CDR2 YYNGEE. Here the CDR3 DNA reads TGTGCCAGCAGCGTTTCGAGGGGGACTAGCGGAGTTAGCACAGATACGCAGTATTTT. Translated, it gives CASSVSRGTSGVSTDTQYF.

The sample holds many counts of this clonotype. This chain uses TRBV5-1 with TRBJ2-1; the match to TRBD1 covers 8 bases. V was clipped by 0 bases and J by 6 bases; unmatched bases: 11. The length of the CDR3 is 17 residues. Germline V gene data show CDR1 as SGHRS and CDR2 as YFSETQ. The CDR3 protein is CASSLVPQGARSNEQFF. For the CDR3, the DNA is TGCGCCAGCAGCTTGGTACCCCAGGGGGCGCGATCCAATGAGCAGTTCTTC.

The chain links TRBV20-1 to TRBJ1-1; D is possibly TRBD1 (5 bases). The V gene's germline CDR1 is DFQATT and CDR2 SNEGSKA (reference sequence). Trimming cost V 4 bases and J 10 bases, with 13 bases left between them. This CDR3 is built from 11 residues. CDR3: CSAKGQRPAFF. Written as DNA, the CDR3 is TGCAGTGCTAAAGGACAAAGGCCAGCTTTCTTT.

The chain joins TRBV20-1 to TRBJ2-2; D perhaps matches TRBD2 (5 bases). The CDR3 contains 15 residues. The germline CDR1 and CDR2 sequences are DFQATT and SNEGSKA (reference sequence). V was clipped by 0 bases and J by 5 bases, with 13 bases between them. CDR3 protein: CSARDIASRTGELFF. CDR3 nucleotide sequence: TGCAGTGCTAGAGATATTGCTAGCCGGACCGGGGAGCTGTTTTTT.

This clonotype occurred once. The rearrangement joins TRBV20-1 to TRBJ2-1, with D unclear. Germline-derived CDR1 and CDR2 are DFQATT and SNEGSKA (reference sequence). This CDR3 region has 11 residues. Trimming pared 3 bases from V and 8 bases from J, leaving 8 bases between. CDR3 in DNA: TGCAGTGCTAGTCGCCGGGATGAGCAGTTCTTC. This sequence encodes CSASRRDEQFF.

Many counts were recorded for this clonotype. The chain joins TRBV5-6 to TRBJ2-5; 7 bases match TRBD1. Germline loops: CDR1 SGHDT, CDR2 YYEEEE. The CDR3 sequence is 13 residues long. With 2 bases clipped from V and 5 bases from J, the junction kept 3 bases outside the gene matches. CDR3 sequence reads: CASSLTGAETQYF. The CDR3 DNA is TGTGCCAGCAGCTTAACAGGGGCGGAGACCCAGTACTTC.

Details on this clonotype: This CDR3 is missing its conserved last phenylalanine or tryptophan, likely due to a read error. V is TRBV27 and J is TRBJ2-2, with 9 bases aligning to TRBD1. CDR1 is MNHEY and CDR2 is SMNVEV in the germline V gene (reference sequence). V gave up 2 bases and J gave up 7 bases; unmatched junction bases: 5. This CDR3 has 15 amino acids. CDR3 bases: TGTGCCAGCAGTTTAAGACAGGGGGTCGGCGGGGAGCTGTTTTGT. Its protein is CASSLRQGVGGELFC.

This clonotype was detected a few times. The rearrangement uses TRBV7-9 and TRBJ2-7; D is possibly TRBD1 (7 bases). The CDR3 consists of 13 residues. Looked up from germline, CDR1 is SEHNR and CDR2 is FQNEAQ (reference sequence). V shed 2 bases and J shed 6 bases, with 11 bases lying between them. The CDR3 DNA reads TGTGCCAGCAGCTTACAGGGGGGCCGCGAGCAGTACTTC. This translates into CASSLQGGREQYF.

Only a few counts were recorded for this clonotype. The V gene is TRBV7-6, the J gene TRBJ1-2; perhaps TRBD1 as D (5 bases). V shed 7 bases and J shed 5 bases, with 17 bases lying between them. The CDR3 contains 14 residues. The germline V gene encodes CDR1 SGHVS and CDR2 FNYEAQ. CDR3 loop: CASTNAQGRYGYTF. CDR3 in DNA: TGTGCCAGCACCAACGCCCAGGGTCGGTATGGCTACACCTTC.

This clonotype has only a few counts. This chain joins TRBV20-1 and TRBJ1-6; D gene unclear. CDR1 is DFQATT, CDR2 SNEGSKA, per germline (reference sequence). The CDR3 runs to 15 residues. Trimming shortened V by 2 bases and J by 4 bases, and 12 bases separated the two germline ends. The CDR3, as DNA: TGCAGTGCTAGAACCAGGTCGGGGTATAATTCACCCCTCCACTTT. Translating it yields CSARTRSGYNSPLHF.

This clonotype was counted many times. The rearrangement joins TRBV6-1 to TRBJ1-2, with D possibly matching TRBD1 (5 bases). Trimming shortened V by 5 bases and J by 1 base, and 14 bases separated the two germline ends. The germline gives CDR1 MNHNS, CDR2 SASEGT. This CDR3 contains 15 residues. CDR3 bases: TGTGCCAGCAGTCCAGGACGGCAGGGTAACTATGGCTACACCTTC. It specifies CASSPGRQGNYGYTF.

This chain joins TRBV5-1 and TRBJ2-2; D ambiguous. V was pared by 4 bases and J by 5 bases, with 12 bases between. This CDR3 region has 14 residues. Germline-derived CDR1 and CDR2 are SGHRS and YFSETQ. DNA for the CDR3: TGCGCCAGCAGCCCGGAAAGGGCGACCGGGGAGCTGTTTTTT. Residues: CASSPERATGELFF.

At least ten counts were recorded for this clonotype. The genes are TRBV20-1 and TRBJ2-7; D is perhaps TRBD2 (6 bases). The germline V gene has CDR1 DFQATT and CDR2 SNEGSKA (reference sequence). Trimming stripped 3 bases from V and 5 bases from J, with 14 bases between. The CDR3 spans 13 residues. The CDR3 region is CSASKTSSNEQYF. The CDR3 region has the DNA TGCAGTGCTAGTAAGACTAGTAGCAACGAGCAGTACTTC.

The V and J genes are TRBV7-2 and TRBJ2-3; 9 bases align to TRBD2. CDR3 length equals 16 residues. Germline CDR1 and CDR2: SGHTA and FQGNSA. V lost 3 bases and J lost 1; bases outside the gene matches: 5. The CDR3 spells CASSFRRLAGTDTQYF. In DNA, the CDR3 is TGTGCCAGCAGCTTCCGACGACTAGCGGGCACAGATACGCAGTATTTT.

This clonotype has only a few counts. The chain links TRBV4-3 to TRBJ1-3; D unclear. The germline V gene has CDR1 LGHNA and CDR2 YSLEER. This CDR3 is built from 15 residues. Deletions cut 3 bases from V and 0 bases from J, with 9 bases between. CDR3 sequence: CASSQSVGSGNTIYF. CDR3 DNA: TGCGCCAGCAGCCAGTCGGTTGGCTCTGGAAACACCATATATTTT.

This clonotype was recorded many times. This chain joins TRBV6-2 or TRBV6-3 and TRBJ2-2, with unresolved D. V was clipped by 6 bases and J by 1 base, with 6 bases between them. Germline CDR1 and CDR2: MNHEY and SVGEGT. The CDR3 totals 13 residues. The CDR3, as DNA: TGTGCCAGCAGCTCGGAGAACACCGGGGAGCTGTTTTTT. Amino acid sequence: CASSSENTGELFF.

The V call is TRBV20-1, the J call TRBJ2-7; D call uncertain. Trimming removed 2 bases at V and 0 bases at J, with 14 bases between. This CDR3 contains 15 residues. CDR1 is DFQATT, CDR2 SNEGSKA, per germline (reference sequence). The CDR3 is CSARSFAASSYEQYF. The CDR3 nucleotides are TGCAGTGCTAGAAGCTTCGCCGCGTCCTCCTACGAGCAGTACTTC.

This clonotype showed up just a few times. The chain couples TRBV20-1 to TRBJ2-3, with 8 bases lining up with TRBD1. J gave up 6 bases and V 1 base, and 21 bases lay outside the gene matches. This CDR3 spans 19 amino acids. The germline CDR1 and CDR2 sequences are DFQATT and SNEGSKA (reference sequence). The CDR3 bases are TGCAGTGCTAGAGGACAGGGGCTCGGGAGCCTCGGGGACTCGGATACGCAGTATTTT. It codes for CSARGQGLGSLGDSDTQYF.

This clonotype was detected ten times or more. The V gene is TRBV12-3 or TRBV12-4, the J gene TRBJ2-7; the match to TRBD2 covers 10 bases. The CDR3 consists of 13 residues. Losses at the gene ends were 8 bases for V and 3 bases for J; bases not matched to a gene: 4. The CDR3 region is CASGASGSYEQYF. CDR3 nucleotide sequence: TGTGCCAGCGGGGCTAGCGGGAGCTACGAGCAGTACTTC.

This clonotype was observed at least ten times. The chain uses TRBV12-3 or TRBV12-4 and TRBJ2-5; 7 bases line up with TRBD2. The V gene end was trimmed by 6 bases and the J gene end by 11 bases; junction bases not matched to a gene: 9. The CDR3 runs to 12 residues. This chain's CDR3 is CASRRRGGTQYF. The CDR3, as DNA: TGTGCCAGCAGGAGGAGGGGAGGGACTCAGTACTTC.

There are a few counts of this clonotype. V and J are TRBV29-1 and TRBJ1-1; no reliable D call. The CDR3 loop spans 14 amino acids. Trimming cost V 6 bases and J 4 bases, with 18 bases left between them. Germline CDR1 reads SQVTM; CDR2 reads ANQGSEA. CDR3 loop: CSVARLLEFTEAFF. Written as DNA, the CDR3 is TGCAGCGTCGCTAGATTACTTGAGTTCACTGAAGCTTTCTTT.